These T cell receptor beta chains were read from a single sample in a study of blood T cell repertoires in COVID-19. Produced via immunoSEQ multiplex PCR; TCRdb's table is partial and in-frame only. This sample yields fewer than 400,000 clones, of which approximately 91% are seen a single time; 3.9% belongs to the top ten. The specimen was PBMCs or T cells enriched from blood (not recorded which). The receptors come from a woman in her twenties or thirties who had been exposed to COVID-19. Both conserved end residues are part of each CDR3. Fields, in order: clone size, J gene, V gene, D gene, CDR3 DNA, CDR3 protein. A D gene is named only where the DNA matches it firmly. Clone size is given for some rows only: seen once, a few or many times, or a class if the clone is expanded.

-	TRBJ2-5	TRBV11-2	-	TGTGCCAGCAGCTTACAGCACGTGACAATACAAGAGACCCAGTACTTC	CASSLQHVTIQETQYF
-	TRBJ1-2	TRBV5-6	TRBD1	TGTGCCAGCAGCTCGGACAGGGATAACCTAGCCCGTGGCTACACCTTC	CASSSDRDNLARGYTF
-	TRBJ1-1	TRBV19	-	TGTGCCAGTACGTTTGGGGGGAAAACTGAAGCTTTCTTT	CASTFGGKTEAFF
-	TRBJ1-6	TRBV25-1	TRBD1	TGTGCCAGCGGCACCGGGACAGGGAGCTCCTATAATTCACCCCTCCACTTT	CASGTGTGSSYNSPLHF
-	TRBJ2-5	TRBV7-2	-	TGTGCCAGCAGCTTAGGCGCCGCCTGGGAGACCCAGTACTTC	CASSLGAAWETQYF
-	TRBJ2-7	TRBV11-2	TRBD1	TGTGCCAGCAGCTTAGTTCGAGGACAGGGGTTTAACGAGCAGTACTTC	CASSLVRGQGFNEQYF
-	TRBJ2-7	TRBV7-2	TRBD1	TGTGCCAGCAGCTGGGTAGGGACAGGGGTCAACGAGCAGTACTTC	CASSWVGTGVNEQYF
-	TRBJ2-3	TRBV19	-	TGTGCCAGCGAACCCAGGGTTGGTACGCAGTATTTT	CASEPRVGTQYF
-	TRBJ1-5	TRBV10-1	-	TGCGCCAGCAGAACAGGGCCCCAAGGGGGCAATCAGCCCCAGCATTTT	CASRTGPQGGNQPQHF
-	TRBJ1-4	TRBV5-1	-	TGCGCCAGCAGCACGCAGGGGAAGGGTGAAAAACTGTTTTTT	CASSTQGKGEKLFF
-	TRBJ1-2	TRBV4-3	-	TGCGCCAGCAGCCACGTACGTTACGAGGTTTTAAACTATGGCTACACCTTC	CASSHVRYEVLNYGYTF
-	TRBJ1-5	TRBV21-1	-	TGTGCCAGCACCGTATTTACAGGGGGCGGCAATCAGCCCCAGCATTTT	CASTVFTGGGNQPQHF
-	TRBJ1-5	TRBV18	-	TGTGCCAGCTCCCAGCTAGATCAGCCCCAGCATTTT	CASSQLDQPQHF
-	TRBJ2-7	TRBV5-4	-	TGTGCCAGCAGCCCGCCCGGGACACGGGTCTACGAGCAGTACTTC	CASSPPGTRVYEQYF
-	TRBJ1-1	TRBV3-1/TRBV3-2	-	TGTGCCAGCAGCCCTTTCGGACAGACTGAAGCTTTCTTT	CASSPFGQTEAFF
-	TRBJ1-3	TRBV5-6	-	TGTGCCAGCAGCCCCCCTGCCCACAGGGCTGGAAACACCATATATTTT	CASSPPAHRAGNTIYF
-	TRBJ1-3	TRBV7-2	-	TGTGCCAGCAGCTACGGTGTCCCCAACTCTGGAAACACCATATATTTT	CASSYGVPNSGNTIYF
-	TRBJ2-2	TRBV19	TRBD2	TGTGCCAGTAGTCTAATGACTAGCGGGGGCCTCGGAGGCGGGGAGCTGTTTTTT	CASSLMTSGGLGGGELFF
-	TRBJ2-7	TRBV4-3	TRBD2	TGCGCCAGCAGCCAAGGACTAGCGGGGGACTACGAGCAGTACTTC	CASSQGLAGDYEQYF
once	TRBJ2-5	TRBV24-1	TRBD1	TGTGCCACCAGTGGACAGGGTCCGAGGGCCCAGTACTTC	CATSGQGPRAQYF
-	TRBJ1-5	TRBV24-1	-	TGTGCCACCACCCTTCCTGGACTCCTAAGTGAGCAGCCCCAGCATTTT	CATTLPGLLSEQPQHF
-	TRBJ1-1	TRBV5-4	TRBD1	TGTGCCAGCAGCTCCCCCCGACAGGGATCGACTGAAGCTTTCTTT	CASSSPRQGSTEAFF
few	TRBJ2-1	TRBV3-1/TRBV3-2	TRBD2	TGTGCCAGCAGCCAAGTCCCTAGCGGGGGATACAATGAGCAGTTCTTC	CASSQVPSGGYNEQFF
-	TRBJ1-2	TRBV19	-	TGTGCCAGTAGTATAGAATCCGGTTTCGAACCTCACTTC	CASSIESGFEPHF
-	TRBJ1-5	TRBV5-1	TRBD1	TGCGCCAGCAGATTCGGGACAGGGACTAATCAGCCCCAGCATTTT	CASRFGTGTNQPQHF
-	TRBJ2-2	TRBV2	TRBD2	TGTGCCACCGTATCCTCGGGGGGGGCGAACACCGGGGAGCTGTTTTTT	CATVSSGGANTGELFF
-	TRBJ1-5	TRBV6-1	TRBD1	TGTGCCAGCAGTGAAGCCGACAGGGTGGGGGGTCAGCCCCAGCATTTT	CASSEADRVGGQPQHF
-	TRBJ1-2	TRBV3-1/TRBV3-2	-	TGTGCCAGCAGCCACCCGACAGCCTCGGATGGCTACACCTTC	CASSHPTASDGYTF
-	TRBJ1-2	TRBV27	-	TGTGCCAGCAGTTTCGCAGGGCAGGGCTATGGCTACACCTTC	CASSFAGQGYGYTF
-	TRBJ1-3	TRBV11-3	-	TGTGCCAGCAGCTTAGATGGAGCTGGAAACACCATATATTTT	CASSLDGAGNTIYF
-	TRBJ1-2	TRBV19	TRBD1	TGTGCCAGTAGTCCTCAGGGGGGCGGCTATGGCTACACCTTC	CASSPQGGGYGYTF
-	TRBJ2-7	TRBV6-5	TRBD1	TGTGCCAGTTGCCGGGACAGGGGATCCTACGAGCAGTACTTC	CASCRDRGSYEQYF
-	TRBJ2-5	TRBV7-8	-	TGTGCCAGCAGCCCCGGACTTTTAGAGACCCAGTACTTC	CASSPGLLETQYF
-	TRBJ1-6	TRBV10-2	-	TGCGCCAGCGGGGAGAGCTCCTATAATTCACCCCTCCACTTT	CASGESSYNSPLHF
-	TRBJ2-7	TRBV7-9	-	TGTGCCAGCAGCTTCGGTCTAAGGGGCTACGAGCAGTACTTC	CASSFGLRGYEQYF
-	TRBJ2-3	TRBV20-1	-	TGCAGTGCGATCGGGACAGATACGCAGTATTTT	CSAIGTDTQYF
-	TRBJ2-7	TRBV28	TRBD1	TGTGCCAGCTGGGACAGGGGATCCTACGAGCAGTACTTC	CASWDRGSYEQYF
-	TRBJ1-1	TRBV19	-	TGTGCCAGTAGTATAACCCCCAGGGTAGACACTGAAGCTTTCTTT	CASSITPRVDTEAFF
-	TRBJ2-2	TRBV7-9	TRBD1	TGTGCCAGCAGCCCGGACAGGACGTCCGGGGAGCTGTTTTTT	CASSPDRTSGELFF
-	TRBJ2-5	TRBV7-3	TRBD2	TGTGCCAGCAGTAGCGGGGGGGCGGAGACCCAGTACTTC	CASSSGGAETQYF